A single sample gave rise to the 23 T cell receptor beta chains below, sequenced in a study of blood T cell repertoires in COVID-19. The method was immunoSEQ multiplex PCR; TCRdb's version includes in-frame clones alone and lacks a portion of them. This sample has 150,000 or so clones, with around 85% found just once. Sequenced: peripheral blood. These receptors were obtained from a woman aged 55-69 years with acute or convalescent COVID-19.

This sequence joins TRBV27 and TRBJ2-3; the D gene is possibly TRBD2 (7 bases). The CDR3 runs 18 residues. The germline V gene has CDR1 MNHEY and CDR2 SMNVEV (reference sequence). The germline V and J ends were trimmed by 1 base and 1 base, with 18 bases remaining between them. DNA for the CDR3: TGTGCCAGCAGTTTATGGGGTAGTGCGGGGGCCGGCACAGATACGCAGTATTTT. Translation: CASSLWGSAGAGTDTQYF.

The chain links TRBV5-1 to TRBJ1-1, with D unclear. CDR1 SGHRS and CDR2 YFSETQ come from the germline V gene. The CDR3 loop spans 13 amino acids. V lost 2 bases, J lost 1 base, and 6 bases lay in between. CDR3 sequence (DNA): TGCGCCAGCAGCTTTTCGTGGAACACTGAAGCTTTCTTT. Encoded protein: CASSFSWNTEAFF.

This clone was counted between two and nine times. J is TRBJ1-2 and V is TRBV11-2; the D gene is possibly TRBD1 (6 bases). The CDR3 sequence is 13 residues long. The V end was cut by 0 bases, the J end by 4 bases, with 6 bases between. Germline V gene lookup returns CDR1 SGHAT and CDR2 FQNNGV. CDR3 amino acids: CASSLDRGYGYTF. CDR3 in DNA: TGTGCCAGCAGCTTAGACAGGGGCTATGGCTACACCTTC.

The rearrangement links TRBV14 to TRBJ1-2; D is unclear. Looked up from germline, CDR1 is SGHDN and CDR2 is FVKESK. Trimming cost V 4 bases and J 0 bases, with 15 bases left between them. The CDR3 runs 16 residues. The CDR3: CASSPLGISSNYGYTF. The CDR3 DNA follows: TGTGCCAGCAGCCCACTGGGCATCAGCTCTAACTATGGCTACACCTTC.

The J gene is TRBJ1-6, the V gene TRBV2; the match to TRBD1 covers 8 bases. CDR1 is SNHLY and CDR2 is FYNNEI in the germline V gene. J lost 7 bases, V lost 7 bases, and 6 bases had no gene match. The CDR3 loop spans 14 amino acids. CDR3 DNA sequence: TGTGCCAGCACAAGGACAGGGCGGAATTCACCCCTCCACTTT. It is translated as CASTRTGRNSPLHF.

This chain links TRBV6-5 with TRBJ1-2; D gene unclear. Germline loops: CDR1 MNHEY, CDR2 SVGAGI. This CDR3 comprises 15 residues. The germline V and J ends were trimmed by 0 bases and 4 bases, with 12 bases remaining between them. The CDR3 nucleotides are TGTGCCAGCAGTTACTCGAAAATGGCCTTCTATGGCTACACCTTC. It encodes CASSYSKMAFYGYTF.

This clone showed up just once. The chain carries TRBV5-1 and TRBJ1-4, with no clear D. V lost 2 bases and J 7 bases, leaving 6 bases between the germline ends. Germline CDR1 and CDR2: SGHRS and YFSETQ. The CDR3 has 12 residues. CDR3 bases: TGCGCCAGCAGCTTCGGTTTTGAAAAACTGTTTTTT. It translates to CASSFGFEKLFF.

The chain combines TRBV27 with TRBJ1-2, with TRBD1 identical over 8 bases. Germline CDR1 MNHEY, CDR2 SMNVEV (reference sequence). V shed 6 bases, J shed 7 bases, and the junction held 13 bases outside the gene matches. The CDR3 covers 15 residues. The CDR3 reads CASSLKPQGAIGYTF. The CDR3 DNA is TGTGCCAGCAGCCTCAAACCCCAGGGGGCGATTGGCTACACCTTC.

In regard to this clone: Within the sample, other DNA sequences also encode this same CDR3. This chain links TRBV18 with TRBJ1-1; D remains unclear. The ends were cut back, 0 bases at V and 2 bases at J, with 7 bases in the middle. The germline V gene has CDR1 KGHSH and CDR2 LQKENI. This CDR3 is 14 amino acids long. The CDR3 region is CASSPPATNTEAFF. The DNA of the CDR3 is TGTGCCAGCTCACCACCGGCCACCAACACTGAAGCTTTCTTT.

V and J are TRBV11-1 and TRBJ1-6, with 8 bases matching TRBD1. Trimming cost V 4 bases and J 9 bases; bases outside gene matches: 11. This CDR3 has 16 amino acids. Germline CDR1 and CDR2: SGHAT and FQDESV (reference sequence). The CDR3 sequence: CASSSRGDRGGSPLHF. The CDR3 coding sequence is TGTGCCAGCAGCTCCCGGGGCGACAGGGGTGGTTCACCCCTCCACTTT.

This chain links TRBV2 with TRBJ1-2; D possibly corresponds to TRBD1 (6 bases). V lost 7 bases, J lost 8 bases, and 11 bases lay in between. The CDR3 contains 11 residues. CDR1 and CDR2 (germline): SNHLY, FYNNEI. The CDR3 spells CASTRGEGYTF. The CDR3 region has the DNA TGTGCCAGCACCAGGGGTGAAGGCTACACCTTC.

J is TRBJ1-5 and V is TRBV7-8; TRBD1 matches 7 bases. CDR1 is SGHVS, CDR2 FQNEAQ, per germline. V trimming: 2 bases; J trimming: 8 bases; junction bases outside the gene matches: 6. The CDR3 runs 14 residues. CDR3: CASSLTGVMEPQHF. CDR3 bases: TGTGCCAGCAGCTTAACAGGGGTGATGGAGCCCCAGCATTTT.

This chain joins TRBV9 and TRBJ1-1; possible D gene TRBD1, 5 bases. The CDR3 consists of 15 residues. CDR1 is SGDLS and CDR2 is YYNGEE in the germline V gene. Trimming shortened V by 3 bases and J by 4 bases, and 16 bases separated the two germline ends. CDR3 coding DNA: TGTGCCAGCAGCGACCGCGGGGGTCAGTTCACTGAAGCTTTCTTT. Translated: CASSDRGGQFTEAFF.

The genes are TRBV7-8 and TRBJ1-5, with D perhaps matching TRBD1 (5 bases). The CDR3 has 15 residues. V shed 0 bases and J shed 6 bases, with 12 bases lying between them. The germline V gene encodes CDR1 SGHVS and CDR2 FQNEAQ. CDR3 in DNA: TGTGCCAGCAGCTTAGCTCCAGGGTCCTTTCAGCCCCAGCATTTT. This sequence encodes CASSLAPGSFQPQHF.

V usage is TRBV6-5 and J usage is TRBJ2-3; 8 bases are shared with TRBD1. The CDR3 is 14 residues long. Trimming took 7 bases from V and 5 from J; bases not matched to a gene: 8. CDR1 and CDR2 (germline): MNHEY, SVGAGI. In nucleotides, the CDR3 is TGTGCCAGCATCCTGGACAGGGTAGAAGATACGCAGTATTTT. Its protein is CASILDRVEDTQYF.

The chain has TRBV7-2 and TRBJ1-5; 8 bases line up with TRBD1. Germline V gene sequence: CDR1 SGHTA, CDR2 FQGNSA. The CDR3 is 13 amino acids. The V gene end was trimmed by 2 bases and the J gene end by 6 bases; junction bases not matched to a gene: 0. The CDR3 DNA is TGTGCCAGCAGCTTACAGGGGGCTCAGCCCCAGCATTTT. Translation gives CASSLQGAQPQHF.

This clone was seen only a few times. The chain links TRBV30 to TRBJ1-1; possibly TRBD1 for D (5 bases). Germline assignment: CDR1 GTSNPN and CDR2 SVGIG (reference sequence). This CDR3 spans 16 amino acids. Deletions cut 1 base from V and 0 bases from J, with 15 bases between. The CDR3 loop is CAWSAFRETMNTEAFF. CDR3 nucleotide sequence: TGTGCCTGGAGTGCCTTCAGGGAAACGATGAACACTGAAGCTTTCTTT.

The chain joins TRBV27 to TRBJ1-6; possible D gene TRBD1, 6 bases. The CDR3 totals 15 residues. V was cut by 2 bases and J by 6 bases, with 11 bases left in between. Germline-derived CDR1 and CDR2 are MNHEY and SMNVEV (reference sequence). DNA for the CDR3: TGTGCCAGCAGTTTACTGACAGGACGTAATTCACCCCTCCACTTT. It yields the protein CASSLLTGRNSPLHF.

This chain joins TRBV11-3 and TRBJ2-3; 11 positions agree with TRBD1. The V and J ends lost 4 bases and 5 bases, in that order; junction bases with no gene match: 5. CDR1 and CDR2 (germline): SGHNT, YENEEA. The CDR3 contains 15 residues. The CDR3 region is CASSSGQGVRDTQYF. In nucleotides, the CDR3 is TGTGCCAGCAGCTCGGGACAGGGGGTGAGAGATACGCAGTATTTT.

CDR3 sequence: CAGAPGQGRDGYTF. The CDR3 DNA reads as TGTGCCGGCGCCCCGGGACAGGGAAGGGATGGCTACACCTTC. The J gene is TRBJ1-2, the V gene TRBV6-5, with TRBD1 identical over 9 bases. J gave up 6 bases and V 11 bases, and 13 bases lay outside the gene matches. CDR1 and CDR2 from the germline V gene are MNHEY and SVGAGI. The CDR3 sequence is 14 residues long.

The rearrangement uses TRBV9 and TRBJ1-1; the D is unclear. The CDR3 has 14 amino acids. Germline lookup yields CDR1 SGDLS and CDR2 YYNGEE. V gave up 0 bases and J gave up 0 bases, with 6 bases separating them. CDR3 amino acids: CASSVGHMNTEAFF. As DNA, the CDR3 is TGTGCCAGCAGCGTAGGACATATGAACACTGAAGCTTTCTTT.

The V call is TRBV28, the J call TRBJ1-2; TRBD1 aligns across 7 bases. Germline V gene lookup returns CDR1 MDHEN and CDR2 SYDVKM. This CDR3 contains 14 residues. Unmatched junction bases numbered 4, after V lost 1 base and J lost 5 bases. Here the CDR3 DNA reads TGTGCCAGCAGTTTATACAGGGGTGAATATGGCTACACCTTC. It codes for CASSLYRGEYGYTF.

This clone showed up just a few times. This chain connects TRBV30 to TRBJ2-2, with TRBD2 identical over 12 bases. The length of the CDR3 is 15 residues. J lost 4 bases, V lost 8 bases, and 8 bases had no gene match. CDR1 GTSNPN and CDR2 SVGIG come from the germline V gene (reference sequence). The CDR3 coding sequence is TGTGCCGCTTCCTCTAGCGGGGGGGGCACCGGGGAGCTGTTTTTT. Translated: CAASSSGGGTGELFF.